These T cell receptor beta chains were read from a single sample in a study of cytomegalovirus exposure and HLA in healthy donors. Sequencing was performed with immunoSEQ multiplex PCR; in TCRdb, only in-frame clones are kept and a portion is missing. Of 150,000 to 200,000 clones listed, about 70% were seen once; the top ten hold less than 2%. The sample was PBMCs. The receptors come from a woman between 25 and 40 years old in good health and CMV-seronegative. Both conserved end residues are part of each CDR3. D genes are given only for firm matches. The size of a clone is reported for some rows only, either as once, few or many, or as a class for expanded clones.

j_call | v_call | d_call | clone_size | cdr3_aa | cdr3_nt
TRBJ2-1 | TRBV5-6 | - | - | CASSLLYEQFF | TGTGCCAGCAGCTTGTTATATGAGCAGTTCTTC
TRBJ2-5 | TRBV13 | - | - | CASSSRETQYF | TGTGCCAGCAGCTCACGGGAGACCCAGTACTTC
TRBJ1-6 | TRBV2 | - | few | CASRKGVDSPLHF | TGTGCCAGCAGAAAGGGGGTCGATTCACCCCTCCACTTT
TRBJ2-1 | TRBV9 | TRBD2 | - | CASSVGKVGTSGAYNEQFF | TGTGCCAGCAGCGTAGGAAAGGTAGGGACTAGCGGGGCCTACAATGAGCAGTTCTTC
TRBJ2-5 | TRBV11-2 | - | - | CASSWGRTQLQETQYF | TGTGCCAGCAGCTGGGGGAGGACTCAACTACAAGAGACCCAGTACTTC
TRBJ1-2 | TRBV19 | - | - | CASLQGLYYGYTF | TGTGCCAGCCTACAGGGTTTATACTATGGCTACACCTTC
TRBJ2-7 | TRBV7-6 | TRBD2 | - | CASTRSGGEQYF | TGTGCCAGCACAAGGTCGGGGGGCGAGCAGTACTTC
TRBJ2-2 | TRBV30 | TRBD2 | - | CAWSVGGAGGNTGELFF | TGTGCCTGGAGTGTAGGAGGAGCGGGAGGGAACACCGGGGAGCTGTTTTTT
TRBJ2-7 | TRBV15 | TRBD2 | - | CATRSGGDWNYEQYF | TGTGCCACCCGTAGCGGGGGGGATTGGAACTACGAGCAGTACTTC
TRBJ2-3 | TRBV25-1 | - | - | CASRRGTAGPGAQYF | TGTGCCAGTAGGAGGGGGACAGCGGGCCCGGGTGCGCAGTATTTT
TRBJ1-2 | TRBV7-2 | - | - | CASSLPGPGYTF | TGTGCCAGCAGCTTACCAGGCCCTGGCTACACCTTC
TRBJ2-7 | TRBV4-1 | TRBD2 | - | CASSQGGLAVSYEQYF | TGCGCCAGCAGCCAAGGGGGACTAGCGGTATCCTACGAGCAGTACTTC
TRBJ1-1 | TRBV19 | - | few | CASSIAGGAGSEAFF | TGTGCCAGTAGTATAGCTGGCGGGGCCGGGAGTGAAGCTTTCTTT
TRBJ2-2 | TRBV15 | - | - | CATRTRLTGELFF | TGTGCCACCAGGACGCGGCTCACCGGGGAGCTGTTTTTT
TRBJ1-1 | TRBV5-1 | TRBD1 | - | CASSLGRDGTGGSAFF | TGCGCCAGCAGCTTGGGGCGGGACGGGACAGGGGGCTCGGCTTTCTTT
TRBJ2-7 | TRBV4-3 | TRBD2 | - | CASSQTARDYFDEQYF | TGCGCCAGCAGCCAGACAGCCCGGGACTACTTTGACGAGCAGTACTTC
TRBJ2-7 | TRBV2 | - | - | CASSEDHYEQYF | TGTGCCAGCAGTGAAGACCACTATGAGCAGTACTTC
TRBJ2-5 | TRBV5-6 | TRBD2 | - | CASSLVGGKTQYF | TGTGCCAGCAGCTTGGTGGGGGGGAAGACCCAGTACTTC
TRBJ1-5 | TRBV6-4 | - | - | CASSEAPNQPQHF | TGTGCCAGCAGCGAAGCCCCAAATCAGCCCCAGCATTTT
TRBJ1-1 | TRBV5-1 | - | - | CASSLGVGGEAFF | TGCGCCAGCAGCTTGGGCGTTGGAGGTGAAGCTTTCTTT
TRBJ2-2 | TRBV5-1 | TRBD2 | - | CASSHSAGTNTGELFF | TGCGCCAGCAGCCACTCAGCGGGAACGAACACCGGGGAGCTGTTTTTT
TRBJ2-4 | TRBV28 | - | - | CASSIGTSVAKNIQYF | TGTGCCAGCAGTATCGGGACTTCCGTAGCCAAAAACATTCAGTACTTC
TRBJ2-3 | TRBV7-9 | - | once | CASSLGTEAYTDTQYF | TGTGCCAGCAGCTTAGGCACAGAAGCCTACACAGATACGCAGTATTTT
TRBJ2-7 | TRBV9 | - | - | CASSPGSGSYEQYF | TGTGCCAGCAGCCCGGGCTCAGGGTCCTACGAGCAGTACTTC
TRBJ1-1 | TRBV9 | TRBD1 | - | CASSVGGQGLTEAFF | TGTGCCAGCAGCGTAGGGGGACAGGGGCTCACTGAAGCTTTCTTT
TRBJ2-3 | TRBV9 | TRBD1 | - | CASSGADRGRPDTQYF | TGTGCCAGCAGCGGGGCCGACAGGGGGAGGCCAGATACGCAGTATTTT
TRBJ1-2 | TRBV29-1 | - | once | CSVRRGGGYGYTF | TGCAGCGTTAGAAGGGGGGGCGGCTATGGCTACACCTTC
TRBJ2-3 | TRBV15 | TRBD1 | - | CATSRRGTGTDTQYF | TGTGCCACCAGCAGACGAGGGACAGGCACAGATACGCAGTATTTT
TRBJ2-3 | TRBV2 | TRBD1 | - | CASSGRRDREPSTDTQYF | TGTGCCAGCAGTGGCCGGCGGGACAGGGAACCTAGCACAGATACGCAGTATTTT
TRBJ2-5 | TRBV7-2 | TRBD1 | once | CASSLGTGGTQYF | TGTGCCAGCAGCTTAGGGACAGGGGGCACCCAGTACTTC
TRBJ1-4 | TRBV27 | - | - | CASSSRGGKLFF | TGTGCCAGCAGTTCCCGGGGAGGAAAACTGTTTTTT
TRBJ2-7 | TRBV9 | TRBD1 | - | CASSAGTGGYEQYF | TGTGCCAGCAGCGCCGGGACAGGGGGGTACGAGCAGTACTTC
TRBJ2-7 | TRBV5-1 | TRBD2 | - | CASSPRLAGSSSSYEQYF | TGCGCCAGCAGCCCTCGACTAGCGGGATCTTCTAGCTCCTACGAGCAGTACTTC
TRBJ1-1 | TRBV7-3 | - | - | CASSLGPLNTEAFF | TGTGCCAGCAGCTTAGGCCCTCTGAACACTGAAGCTTTCTTT
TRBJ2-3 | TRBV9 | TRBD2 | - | CASSPRTSRSTDTQYF | TGTGCCAGCAGCCCCCGGACTAGCAGAAGCACAGATACGCAGTATTTT
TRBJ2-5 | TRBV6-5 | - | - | CASRPQALGTQYF | TGTGCCAGCAGACCTCAGGCGTTGGGGACCCAGTACTTC
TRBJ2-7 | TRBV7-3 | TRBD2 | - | CASSLTGGGSYEQYF | TGTGCCAGCAGCTTAACCGGGGGGGGTTCTTACGAGCAGTACTTC
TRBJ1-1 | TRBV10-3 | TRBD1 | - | CAIRKTGGPNTEAFF | TGTGCCATCAGAAAGACAGGGGGACCGAACACTGAAGCTTTCTTT
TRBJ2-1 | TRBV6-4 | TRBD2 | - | CASSDRAGGPNEQFF | TGTGCCAGCAGTGACCGAGCGGGGGGGCCAAATGAGCAGTTCTTC
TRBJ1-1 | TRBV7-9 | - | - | CASIGPGSPTEAFF | TGTGCCAGCATCGGTCCAGGGTCCCCCACTGAAGCTTTCTTT
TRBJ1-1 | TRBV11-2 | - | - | CASSLLVGVVTEAFF | TGTGCCAGCAGCTTACTCGTCGGGGTGGTCACTGAAGCTTTCTTT
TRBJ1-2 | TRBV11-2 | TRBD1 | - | CASSSRDRGPSLGYTF | TGTGCCAGCAGCTCCAGGGACAGGGGCCCTTCGCTTGGCTACACCTTC
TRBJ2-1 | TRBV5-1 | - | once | CASSLGGGTYNEQFF | TGCGCCAGCAGCTTGGGCGGAGGAACCTACAATGAGCAGTTCTTC
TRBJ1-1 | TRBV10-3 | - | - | CAIRGSGGASSTEAFF | TGTGCCATCAGGGGGAGCGGGGGCGCCTCCTCCACTGAAGCTTTCTTT
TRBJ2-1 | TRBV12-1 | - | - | CASSGGGYNEQFF | TGTGCCAGCAGCGGTGGGGGGTACAATGAGCAGTTCTTC
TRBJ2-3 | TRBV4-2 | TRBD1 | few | CASSQDPGQGLNVDTQYF | TGTGCCAGCAGCCAAGACCCAGGACAGGGATTGAACGTTGATACGCAGTATTTT
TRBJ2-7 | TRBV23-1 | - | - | CASRPMTYSSYEQYF | TGCGCCAGCAGGCCAATGACCTACAGTAGCTACGAGCAGTACTTC
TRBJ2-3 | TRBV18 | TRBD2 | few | CASSDGLAGGSDTQYF | TGTGCCAGCTCGGACGGACTAGCGGGGGGGTCAGATACGCAGTATTTT
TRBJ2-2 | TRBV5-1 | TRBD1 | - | CASSLGSDRVGSGELFF | TGCGCCAGCAGCTTGGGATCCGACAGGGTTGGTAGCGGGGAGCTGTTTTTT
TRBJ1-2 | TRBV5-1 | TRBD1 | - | CASSLGDSPGFNYGYTF | TGCGCCAGCAGCTTGGGGGACAGCCCCGGTTTTAACTATGGCTACACCTTC
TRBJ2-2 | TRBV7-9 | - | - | CASSPPADGELFF | TGTGCCAGCAGCCCACCCGCGGACGGGGAGCTGTTTTTT
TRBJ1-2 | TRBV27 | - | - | CASRGRGGERGVNYGYTF | TGTGCCAGCAGGGGGCGCGGGGGGGAGAGGGGGGTTAACTATGGCTACACCTTC
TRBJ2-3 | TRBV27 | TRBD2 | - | CASSFAGGTDTQYF | TGTGCCAGCAGTTTTGCGGGAGGCACAGATACGCAGTATTTT
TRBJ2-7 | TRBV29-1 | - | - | CSVDPTGTTYEQYF | TGCAGCGTTGACCCGACAGGAACCACCTACGAGCAGTACTTC